These 8 T cell receptor beta chains were sequenced from one sample in a study of T cell changes during pregnancy in multiple sclerosis. Sequencing used immunoSEQ multiplex PCR; TCRdb keeps in-frame clones, though not all of them. The table includes 80,000 or so clones, roughly nine tenths detected once. This material consisted of peripheral blood, taken before pregnancy. The receptors here all came from a female donor with multiple sclerosis, enrolled in a pregnancy study.

The V and J genes are TRBV28 and TRBJ1-5; D not resolved. V was cut by 3 bases and J by 9 bases, with 21 bases left in between. The CDR3 sequence is 16 residues long. Germline-derived CDR1 and CDR2 are MDHEN and SYDVKM. CDR3 sequence: CASSLVPWQERSPQHF. DNA of the CDR3: TGTGCCAGCAGTTTGGTTCCGTGGCAGGAAAGATCGCCCCAGCATTTT. Drawing the rest from reference TRBV28 and TRBJ1-5, the complete variable domain is DVKVTQSSRYLVKRTGEKVFLECVQDMDHENMFWYRQDPGLGLRLIYFSYDVKMKEKGDIPEGYSVSREKKERFSLILESASTNQTSMYLCASSLVPWQERSPQHFGDGTRLSIL.

V and J are TRBV2 and TRBJ1-2; a possible D gene is TRBD1 (5 bases). This CDR3 is 11 amino acids long. CDR1 is SNHLY, CDR2 FYNNEI, per germline. Trimming shortened V by 4 bases and J by 8 bases, and 8 bases separated the two germline ends. The CDR3 sequence is CASSGQGGYTF. DNA for the CDR3: TGTGCCAGCAGTGGGCAGGGAGGCTACACCTTC.

The genes are TRBV30 and TRBJ1-4; D might be TRBD1 (5 bases). The CDR3 length is 15 residues. V shed 3 bases and J shed 8 bases, with 19 bases lying between them. The germline gives CDR1 GTSNPN, CDR2 SVGIG (reference sequence). CDR3 residues: CAWRVADVQGEKLFF. The CDR3 DNA is TGTGCCTGGAGAGTAGCCGACGTGCAGGGAGAAAAACTGTTTTTT.

V and J are TRBV6-1 and TRBJ2-7, with TRBD2 matching 8 bases. The germline CDR1 and CDR2 sequences are MNHNS and SASEGT. The CDR3 length is 15 residues. With V trimmed by 7 bases and J by 1 base, 9 bases remained unmatched. The CDR3 spells CASTVTSGLSYEQYF. CDR3 DNA: TGTGCCAGCACGGTAACTAGCGGATTATCCTACGAGCAGTACTTC.

This sequence joins TRBV9 and TRBJ2-3; 9 bases match TRBD2. V dropped 3 bases and J dropped 0; count of bases not matched to a gene: 5. From germline, CDR1 is SGDLS and CDR2 YYNGEE. This CDR3 is 16 amino acids long. The CDR3 DNA reads TGTGCCAGCAGCGGAATTAGCGGGAGCAGCACAGATACGCAGTATTTT. Amino acids: CASSGISGSSTDTQYF.

The CDR3 region has the DNA TGTGCCAGCAGCTTAAGCGGGAGTCGATATACGCAGTATTTT. Encoded protein: CASSLSGSRYTQYF. This chain connects TRBV13 to TRBJ2-3, with 8 positions matching TRBD2. CDR1 is PRHDT and CDR2 is FYEKMQ in the germline V gene (reference sequence). There are 14 residues in the CDR3. V shed 2 bases, J shed 7 bases, and the junction held 5 bases outside the gene matches.

In its sample, this clone was seen a few times. The V and J genes are TRBV6-5 and TRBJ1-2; a weak D match, TRBD1 (5 bases). Germline V gene data show CDR1 as MNHEY and CDR2 as SVGAGI. V lost 7 bases to trimming and J lost 4 bases, with 19 bases between them. This CDR3 has 15 residues. The chain's CDR3 is CASTTGLGVAYGYTF. The CDR3 DNA follows: TGTGCCAGCACAACCGGCCTAGGGGTCGCCTATGGCTACACCTTC.

This chain joins TRBV6-1 and TRBJ1-5, with TRBD1 matching over 7 bases. V was clipped by 4 bases and J by 1 base; unmatched bases: 10. The CDR3 contains 17 residues. The germline gives CDR1 MNHNS, CDR2 SASEGT. The CDR3 DNA sequence: TGTGCCAGCAGTGCGGGACAGAGGCGTCACAGCAATCAGCCCCAGCATTTT. This encodes CASSAGQRRHSNQPQHF.